Below are 17 T cell receptor beta chains sequenced from a single sample in a study of T cell repertoires in cytomegalovirus infection. These receptors' targets are unknown. Each CDR3 protein gets one entry after TCRdb re-called the reads with MiXCR. The repertoire holds about 920,000 distinct CDR3 sequences, around 32% seen once, with 10% to 15% in the top ten. The starting material was cultured CD8+ T cells from PBMCs, obtained from culture after CMV antigen stimulation. These receptors originate from a human donor in good health (CMV status not recorded). Some clones in this sample may be carry-over from other donors' samples.

This clonotype was seen a few times. CDR3 loop: CSVERQVSEAFF. DNA for the CDR3: TGCAGCGTTGAACGCCAGGTTAGTGAAGCTTTCTTT. The gene calls are TRBV29-1 and TRBJ1-1; D not certain. The CDR3 loop spans 12 amino acids. The germline V and J ends were trimmed by 2 bases and 7 bases, with 11 bases remaining between them. Germline loops: CDR1 SQVTM, CDR2 ANQGSEA.

This clonotype has more than one count but fewer than ten. Here the CDR3 DNA reads TGCGCCAGCAGTGATTTTGGACTAGCGGCAACAGATACGCAGTATTTT. Its translation: CASSDFGLAATDTQYF. The V gene is TRBV10-2, the J gene TRBJ2-3, with 10 positions matching TRBD2. The length of the CDR3 is 16 residues. With 3 bases clipped from V and 3 bases from J, the junction kept 6 bases outside the gene matches. Germline V gene data show CDR1 as WSHSY and CDR2 as SAAADI.

This clonotype was observed at least ten times. The chain recombines TRBV6-1 with TRBJ2-1, with D hard to call. Trimming pared 3 bases from V and 0 bases from J, leaving 6 bases between. The V gene's germline CDR1 is MNHNS and CDR2 SASEGT. There are 14 residues in the CDR3. CDR3 DNA: TGTGCCAGCAGTGAGGGAAGCTCCTACAATGAGCAGTTCTTC. Amino acids: CASSEGSSYNEQFF.

This clonotype has just a few counts. The rearrangement links TRBV20-1 to TRBJ1-5; 7 bases line up with TRBD1. Losses at the gene ends were 4 bases for V and 0 bases for J; bases not matched to a gene: 12. This CDR3 region has 17 residues. Germline lookup yields CDR1 DFQATT and CDR2 SNEGSKA (reference sequence). The CDR3 DNA sequence: TGCAGTGCTACCAGGGGGGGGAGTTTGGGTAGCAATCAGCCCCAGCATTTT. The encoded protein is CSATRGGSLGSNQPQHF.

V and J are TRBV20-1 and TRBJ1-6; 8 bases align to TRBD1. Germline trimming cut 0 bases from V and 8 bases from J; bases unmatched to any gene: 9. This CDR3 has 16 residues. Germline CDR1 is DFQATT and CDR2 is SNEGSKA (reference sequence). CDR3 bases: TGCAGTGCTAGAGATCTGAGACAGGGGTCCGATTCACCCCTCCACTTT. Protein sequence: CSARDLRQGSDSPLHF.

The chain uses TRBV6-5 and TRBJ1-6; tentatively, D is TRBD1 (5 bases). This CDR3 has 15 residues. V lost 0 bases and J 10 bases, leaving 13 bases between the germline ends. The germline V gene has CDR1 MNHEY and CDR2 SVGAGI. The CDR3 DNA reads TGTGCCAGCAGTTACTCGGGGAGGGGTAGATCACCCCTCCACTTT. This translates into CASSYSGRGRSPLHF.

This clonotype was seen more than once but under ten times. The rearrangement joins TRBV7-3 to TRBJ2-1; possibly TRBD1 or TRBD2 for D (5 bases each). This CDR3 contains 19 residues. The V gene's germline CDR1 is SGHTA and CDR2 FQGTGA. The V and J ends lost 6 bases and 0 bases respectively, with 24 bases between them. The CDR3 DNA sequence: TGTGCCAGCAGTAAAGGGGCAGGGACCCTCATCCGCTCCTACAATGAGCAGTTCTTC. Amino acids: CASSKGAGTLIRSYNEQFF.

V and J are TRBV6-5 and TRBJ2-2, with D perhaps TRBD1 or TRBD2 (6 bases each). Trimming removed 6 bases at V and 1 base at J, with 12 bases between. Germline loops: CDR1 MNHEY, CDR2 SVGAGI. This CDR3 is built from 15 residues. CDR3 residues: CASSQGRGNTGELFF. CDR3 DNA: TGTGCCAGCAGCCAGGGGCGGGGGAACACCGGGGAGCTGTTTTTT.

The chain uses TRBV10-3 and TRBJ2-5; TRBD2 matches 7 bases. Per germline, CDR1 ENHRY and CDR2 SYGVKD. V was clipped by 0 bases and J by 5 bases; unmatched bases: 0. The CDR3 loop spans 13 amino acids. The CDR3 sequence: CAISESLAETQYF. The CDR3 DNA is TGTGCCATCAGTGAGTCACTAGCGGAGACCCAGTACTTC.

Here the CDR3 DNA reads TGTGCCAGCAGGGACAGCGATTCACCCCTCCACTTT. It yields the protein CASRDSDSPLHF. The V gene is TRBV28, the J gene TRBJ1-6; D is perhaps TRBD1 (6 bases). The CDR3 is 12 amino acids. Trimming shortened V by 6 bases and J by 8 bases, and 8 bases separated the two germline ends. CDR1 MDHEN and CDR2 SYDVKM come from the germline V gene.

This clonotype was seen only a few times. This CDR3 reads CASSWGGTDLSYEQYV. The CDR3 region has the DNA TGTGCCAGCAGCTGGGGCGGGACAGACCTCTCCTACGAGCAGTACGTC. The V and J genes are TRBV7-8 and TRBJ2-7, with D maybe TRBD1 (7 bases). The CDR3 spans 16 residues. The V gene's germline CDR1 is SGHVS and CDR2 FQNEAQ. V was trimmed by 4 bases and J by 0 bases, leaving 16 bases between them.

The chain links TRBV6-1 to TRBJ2-2; the D gene is possibly TRBD1 (6 bases). Trimming left V 4 bases short and J 3 bases short, with 9 bases between. Germline lookup yields CDR1 MNHNS and CDR2 SASEGT. This CDR3 contains 14 residues. This chain's CDR3 is CASSVGADTGELFF. DNA for the CDR3: TGTGCCAGCAGTGTGGGGGCCGACACCGGGGAGCTGTTTTTT.

This chain connects TRBV7-9 to TRBJ2-7; D tentatively fits TRBD1 or TRBD2 (5 bases each). Germline V gives CDR1 SEHNR, CDR2 FQNEAQ (reference sequence). V was shortened by 5 bases and J by 3 bases, with 23 bases between the two germline ends. This CDR3 has 17 amino acids. Here the CDR3 DNA reads TGTGCCAGCAGCCACCAAGAGGGGTCTTCCTCTCACTACGAGCAGTACTTC. This codes for CASSHQEGSSSHYEQYF.

The genes are TRBV4-1 and TRBJ1-4; D may be TRBD1 (5 bases). From germline, CDR1 is MGHRA and CDR2 YSYEKL. Deletions cut 0 bases from V and 0 bases from J, with 14 bases between. The CDR3 extends over 18 amino acids. For the CDR3, the DNA is TGCGCCAGCAGCCAAGATGGAGGCAGGGTCGCAACTAATGAAAAACTGTTTTTT. It is translated as CASSQDGGRVATNEKLFF.

In this sample, this clonotype turned up many times. V gene TRBV7-3 combines with J gene TRBJ2-1, with 14 positions matching TRBD2. The trim removed 3 bases at V and 8 bases at J, leaving 3 bases unmatched. The length of the CDR3 is 15 residues. CDR1 and CDR2 from the germline V gene are SGHTA and FQGTGA. CDR3 amino acids: CASSLTSGGAHEQFF. The CDR3 DNA reads as TGTGCCAGCAGCTTGACTAGCGGGGGGGCCCATGAGCAGTTCTTC.

The chain links TRBV6-1 to TRBJ2-1; D not certain. The CDR3 is 12 amino acids. V was clipped by 7 bases and J by 8 bases, with 12 bases between them. Germline V gene lookup returns CDR1 MNHNS and CDR2 SASEGT. CDR3 region: CASNSRLHEQFF. The CDR3 coding sequence is TGTGCCAGCAATTCCCGACTCCATGAGCAGTTCTTC.

The CDR3 sequence is CASSLVRGSTDTQYF. CDR3 in DNA: TGTGCCAGCAGTTTAGTTCGGGGGTCCACAGATACGCAGTATTTT. The V call is TRBV12-3 or TRBV12-4, the J call TRBJ2-3; a weak D match, TRBD2 (6 bases). This CDR3 comprises 15 residues. V lost 1 base and J lost 2, with 10 bases in between.